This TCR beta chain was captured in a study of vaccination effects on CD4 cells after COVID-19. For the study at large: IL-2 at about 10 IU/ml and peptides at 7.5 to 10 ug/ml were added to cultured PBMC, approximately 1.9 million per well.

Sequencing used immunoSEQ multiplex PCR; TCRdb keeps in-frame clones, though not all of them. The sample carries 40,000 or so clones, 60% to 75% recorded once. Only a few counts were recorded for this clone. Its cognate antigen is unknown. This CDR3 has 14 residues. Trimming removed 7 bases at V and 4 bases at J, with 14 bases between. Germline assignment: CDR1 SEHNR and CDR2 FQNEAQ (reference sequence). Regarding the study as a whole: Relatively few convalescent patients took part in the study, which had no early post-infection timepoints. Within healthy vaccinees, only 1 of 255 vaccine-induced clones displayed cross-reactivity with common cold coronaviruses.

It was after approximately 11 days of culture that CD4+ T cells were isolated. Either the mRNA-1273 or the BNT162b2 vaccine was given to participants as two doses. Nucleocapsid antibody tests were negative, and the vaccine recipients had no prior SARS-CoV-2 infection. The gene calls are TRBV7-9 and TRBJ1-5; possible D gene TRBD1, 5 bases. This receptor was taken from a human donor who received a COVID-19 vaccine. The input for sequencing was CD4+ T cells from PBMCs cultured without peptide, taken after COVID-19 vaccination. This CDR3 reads CASTRGEGNQPQHF. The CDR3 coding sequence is TGTGCCAGCACCCGGGGTGAGGGGAATCAGCCCCAGCATTTT.